These T cell receptor beta chains were read from a single sample in a study of early T cells in non-severe SARS-CoV-2 infection. A single record per CDR3 protein comes from TCRdb applying MiXCR to the 5' RACE reads. The sample includes roughly 43,000 distinct CDR3 sequences, less than 6.5% of them seen just once. The sample was whole blood, taken at baseline. These receptors were obtained from an adult who was a healthcare worker with PCR-confirmed SARS-CoV-2 infection or an uninfected control (not recorded which). Each CDR3 is given with its conserved first and last residue. The D gene is left open where the match is weak. The size entry is marked missing in some rows and otherwise reads once, few, many or a size class.

TRBJ1-1 NA NA TRBV20-1 CSADFTDRYTEAFF TGCAGTGCTGACTTTACCGACAGGTACACTGAAGCTTTCTTT
TRBJ2-3 NA NA TRBV4-1 CASSQGFDTQYF TGCGCCAGCAGCCAGGGATTTGATACGCAGTATTTT
TRBJ2-6 NA NA TRBV7-9 CASSLSWANVLTF TGTGCCAGCAGCTTAAGCTGGGCCAACGTCCTGACTTTC
TRBJ2-7 NA many TRBV20-1 CSARGVGHEQYF TGCAGTGCTAGAGGCGTTGGCCACGAGCAGTACTTC
TRBJ2-5 NA many TRBV5-1 CASSSAVAQGIGETQYF TGCGCCAGCAGCTCCGCGGTTGCTCAGGGGATCGGGGAGACCCAGTACTTC
TRBJ2-7 NA many TRBV6-1 CASSERGFYEQYF TGTGCCAGCAGTGAACGAGGCTTCTACGAGCAGTACTTC
TRBJ2-7 NA many TRBV6-2/TRBV6-3 CASLPGLGIYEQYF TGTGCCAGCCTACCGGGGCTGGGGATCTACGAGCAGTACTTC
TRBJ2-1 TRBD2 many TRBV7-6 CASSDGLAGNEQFF TGTGCCAGCAGCGACGGACTAGCGGGGAATGAGCAGTTCTTC
TRBJ2-1 TRBD2 many TRBV7-9 CASSSRTSGGGNEQFF TGTGCCAGCAGCTCCCGGACTAGCGGAGGGGGGAATGAGCAGTTCTTC
TRBJ2-1 TRBD2 NA TRBV20-1 CSASSSSGRAEFF TGCAGTGCTAGTTCTTCTAGCGGGAGGGCCGAGTTCTTC
TRBJ2-1 TRBD2 few TRBV5-1 CASTMTSGNNEQFF TGCGCCAGTACAATGACTAGCGGTAACAATGAGCAGTTCTTC
TRBJ2-5 NA many TRBV12-3/TRBV12-4 CASSFYIGETQYF TGTGCCAGCAGTTTTTATATTGGGGAGACCCAGTACTTC
TRBJ2-7 TRBD1 many TRBV20-1 CSAATGTGIKQYF TGCAGTGCTGCAACCGGGACAGGGATCAAGCAGTACTTC
TRBJ2-7 NA few TRBV7-6 CASSSSLGLGAYEQYF TGTGCCAGCAGCTCCTCCCTCGGACTGGGGGCCTACGAGCAGTACTTC
TRBJ1-5 NA many TRBV12-3/TRBV12-4 CASSFFSYPENQPQHF TGTGCCAGCAGTTTTTTTTCATATCCGGAGAATCAGCCCCAGCATTTT
TRBJ2-7 NA many TRBV10-3 CATAGQTYEQYF TGTGCCACCGCGGGACAGACCTACGAGCAGTACTTC
TRBJ1-5 NA many TRBV19 CASSKTWEDNQPQHF TGTGCCAGTAGTAAGACTTGGGAGGACAATCAGCCCCAGCATTTT
TRBJ2-1 NA many TRBV9 CASSVAGTEENEQFF TGTGCCAGCAGCGTAGCTGGGACGGAGGAGAATGAGCAGTTCTTC
TRBJ2-3 NA many TRBV5-1 CASSLTASTDTQYF TGCGCCAGCAGCTTAACGGCTAGCACAGATACGCAGTATTTT
TRBJ2-5 TRBD2 many TRBV29-1 CSVEGTSGSETQYF TGCAGCGTTGAGGGGACTAGCGGGAGTGAGACCCAGTACTTC
TRBJ2-7 TRBD2 many TRBV20-1 CSASGLAGSSYEQYF TGCAGTGCTAGCGGACTAGCGGGATCTTCCTACGAGCAGTACTTC
TRBJ1-2 NA many TRBV7-8 CASSPRREDGGYTF TGTGCCAGCAGCCCCCGCAGGGAGGACGGGGGCTACACCTTC
TRBJ2-1 TRBD1 medium-sized TRBV7-9 CASSLAQTGESEQFF TGTGCCAGCAGCTTAGCGCAAACAGGGGAGTCTGAGCAGTTCTTC
TRBJ2-3 TRBD2 many TRBV9 CASSVASGSSTDTQYF TGTGCCAGCAGCGTAGCTAGCGGTTCTAGCACAGATACGCAGTATTTT
TRBJ2-1 TRBD2 many TRBV12-3/TRBV12-4 CASSFAGGSYNEQFF TGTGCCAGCAGTTTTGCGGGAGGTAGCTACAATGAGCAGTTCTTC
TRBJ2-7 TRBD1 NA TRBV29-1 CSGGGQGSYEQYF TGCAGCGGCGGGGGACAGGGGTCCTACGAGCAGTACTTC
TRBJ1-1 NA many TRBV9 CASSVEGNTEAFF TGTGCCAGCAGCGTAGAGGGGAACACTGAAGCTTTCTTT
TRBJ2-3 TRBD2 many TRBV7-3 CASSLWTSVDTQYF TGTGCCAGCAGCTTATGGACTAGCGTAGATACGCAGTATTTT
TRBJ2-1 TRBD2 few TRBV11-2 CASSSLAGGYNEQFF TGTGCCAGCAGCTCACTAGCGGGAGGGTACAATGAGCAGTTCTTC
TRBJ2-3 NA NA TRBV7-6 CASSFGADHLADTQYF TGTGCCAGCAGCTTTGGAGCGGACCATCTCGCAGATACGCAGTATTTT
TRBJ1-1 NA many TRBV29-1 CSVAAGNTEAFF TGCAGCGTTGCCGCCGGAAACACTGAAGCTTTCTTT
TRBJ2-7 TRBD1 NA TRBV19 CASRDRAYEQYF TGTGCCAGCCGGGACAGGGCCTACGAGCAGTACTTC
TRBJ2-3 TRBD1 many TRBV7-9 CASSPQPQGDTQYF TGTGCCAGCAGCCCCCAGCCACAGGGGGATACGCAGTATTTT
TRBJ2-2 NA many TRBV6-6 CASTLRGGTGELFF TGTGCCAGCACATTGAGGGGAGGCACCGGGGAGCTGTTTTTT
TRBJ1-1 TRBD1 few TRBV5-1 CASSTRQGAREAFF TGCGCCAGCAGCACACGACAGGGGGCCCGAGAAGCTTTCTTT
TRBJ2-3 NA NA TRBV21-1 CASSKAGDTQYF TGTGCCAGCAGCAAAGCGGGAGATACGCAGTATTTT
TRBJ1-2 NA many TRBV6-6 CASSPGGRRGYTF TGTGCCAGCAGTCCCGGGGGGCGGAGGGGCTACACCTTC
TRBJ1-5 TRBD1 many TRBV19 CASSFRGREQPQHF TGTGCCAGTAGTTTCAGGGGGCGAGAACAGCCCCAGCATTTT
TRBJ1-2 NA many TRBV5-1 CASSLVETALDGYTF TGCGCCAGCAGCTTGGTTGAGACAGCCTTGGATGGCTACACCTTC
TRBJ2-1 NA NA TRBV5-1 CASSLEGGTSRSNEQFF TGCGCCAGCAGCTTGGAGGGTGGAACCTCGCGATCCAATGAGCAGTTCTTC
TRBJ1-5 NA many TRBV27 CASSFSGPNQPQHF TGTGCCAGCAGTTTCTCAGGGCCCAATCAGCCCCAGCATTTT
TRBJ2-1 TRBD1 many TRBV7-9 CASSPGTAYYNEQFF TGTGCCAGCAGCCCCGGGACAGCCTACTACAATGAGCAGTTCTTC
TRBJ2-5 NA many TRBV28 CASSLIGQGQETQYF TGTGCCAGCAGTTTAATAGGTCAGGGCCAAGAGACCCAGTACTTC